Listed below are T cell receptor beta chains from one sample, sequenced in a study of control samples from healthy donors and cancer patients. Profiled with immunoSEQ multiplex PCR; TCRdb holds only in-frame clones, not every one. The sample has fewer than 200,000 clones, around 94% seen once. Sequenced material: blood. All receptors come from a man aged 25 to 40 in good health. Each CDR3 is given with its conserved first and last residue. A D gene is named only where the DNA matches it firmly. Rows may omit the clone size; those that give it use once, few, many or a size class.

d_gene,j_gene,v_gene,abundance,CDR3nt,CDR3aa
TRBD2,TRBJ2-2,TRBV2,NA,TGTGCCAGCAGGATGGCGGGAGCGGCCGGGGAGCTGTTTTTT,CASRMAGAAGELFF
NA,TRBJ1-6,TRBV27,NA,TGTGCCAGCAGTTTATTCGGGGGCCTCTTGGGGAATTCACCCCTCCACTTT,CASSLFGGLLGNSPLHF
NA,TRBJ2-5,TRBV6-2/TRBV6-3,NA,TGTGCCAGCAGTTACGCCGTGGAGACCCAGTACTTC,CASSYAVETQYF
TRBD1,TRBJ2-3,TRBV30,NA,TGTGCCTGGAGTGTTTACAGGGGTGGAGATACGCAGTATTTT,CAWSVYRGGDTQYF
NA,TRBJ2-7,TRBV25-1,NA,TGTGCCAGCAGTTTAAAAGACGAGCAGTACTTC,CASSLKDEQYF
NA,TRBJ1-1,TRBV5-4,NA,TGTGCCAGCAGCTTGGCTACGGGTCCTGAAGCTTTCTTT,CASSLATGPEAFF
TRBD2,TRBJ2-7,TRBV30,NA,TGTGCCTGGAGTACGGCTAGCGGGCTTGTCCAGTACTTC,CAWSTASGLVQYF
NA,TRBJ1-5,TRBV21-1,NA,TGTGCCAGCAGCAAGCCGGGACAGGGGGCTTGGGACAATCAGCCCCAGCATTTT,CASSKPGQGAWDNQPQHF
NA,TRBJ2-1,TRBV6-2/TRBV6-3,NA,TGTGCCAGCAGTTATCCCCCGGGGCGGGGGCGAGGAAGTTCAAATGAGCAGTTCTTC,CASSYPPGRGRGSSNEQFF
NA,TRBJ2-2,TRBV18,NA,TGTGCCAGCTCACCACTGGACACCGGGGAGCTGTTTTTT,CASSPLDTGELFF
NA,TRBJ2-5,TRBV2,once,TGTGCCAGCAGTGAAGCGCTGGGCCTATCTCAGACCCAGTACTTC,CASSEALGLSQTQYF
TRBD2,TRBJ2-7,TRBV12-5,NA,TGTGCTAGTGAGGCTAGCGGTTCCTACGAGCAGTACTTC,CASEASGSYEQYF
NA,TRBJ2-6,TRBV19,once,TGTGCCAGTAGTAAAGGGGGGCTTGGGGCCAACGTCCTGACTTTC,CASSKGGLGANVLTF
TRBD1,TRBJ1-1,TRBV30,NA,TGTGCCTGGAGTAAGGACAGGGGCACTGAAGCTTTCTTT,CAWSKDRGTEAFF